The 29 T cell receptor beta chains below were found in one sample sequenced in a study of blood T cells in healthy people across ages. Through a sample-barcoded 5' primer and a J-beta primer mix, a second PCR was run for roughly 6 to 11 cycles. A single record per CDR3 protein comes from TCRdb applying MiXCR to the 5' RACE reads. Of roughly 700,000 distinct CDR3 sequences in the sample, over 45% were seen once. The sequenced material came from blood. Receptors were obtained from a woman in her fifties or sixties in good health.

This sequence joins TRBV7-2 and TRBJ2-4; TRBD1 agrees at 8 bases. With the DNA end fitting TRBJ2-7 better, the J assignment may be wrong. The germline V gene encodes CDR1 SGHTA and CDR2 FQGNSA. This CDR3 is built from 12 residues. CDR3 in amino acids: CATSGGDYEQYF. CDR3 in DNA: TGTGCCACGTCAGGGGGCGACTACGAGCAGTACTTC.

The chain carries TRBV5-1 and TRBJ2-1; D is perhaps TRBD1 or TRBD2 (5 bases each). V lost 6 bases and J 5 bases, leaving 15 bases between the germline ends. Germline V gives CDR1 SGHRS, CDR2 YFSETQ. CDR3 length equals 14 residues. The CDR3: CASNLLGPDNEQFF. The CDR3 DNA reads as TGCGCCAGCAACCTATTGGGACCAGACAATGAGCAGTTCTTC.

The chain recombines TRBV7-9 with TRBJ2-5, with TRBD2 matching over 9 bases. V lost 5 bases and J lost 11; bases outside the gene matches: 21. Germline CDR1 is SEHNR and CDR2 is FQNEAQ (reference sequence). This CDR3 region has 17 residues. The chain's CDR3 is CASSPLANSGSKGEQYF. DNA for the CDR3: TGTGCCAGCAGCCCCTTAGCAAATAGCGGGAGCAAAGGGGAGCAGTACTTC. Using reference TRBV7-9 and TRBJ2-5 for the parts outside the CDR3, the full variable domain is DTGVSQNPRHKITKRGQNVTFRCDPISEHNRLYWYRQTLGQGPEFLTYFQNEAQLEKSRLLSDRFSAERPKGSFSTLEIQRTEQGDSAMYLCASSPLANSGSKGEQYFGPGTRLLVL.

CDR3: CASSLGGDRGRNTEAFF. CDR3 nucleotides: TGTGCCAGCAGCTTAGGCGGTGACAGGGGGCGTAACACTGAAGCTTTCTTT. The chain couples TRBV13 to TRBJ1-1; 10 nucleotides match TRBD1. The V gene end was trimmed by 0 bases and the J gene end by 2 bases; junction bases not matched to a gene: 6. This CDR3 is 17 amino acids long. Germline CDR1 and CDR2: PRHDT and FYEKMQ (reference sequence).

The rearrangement links TRBV5-1 to TRBJ2-7, with 9 bases aligning to TRBD2. Germline V gives CDR1 SGHRS, CDR2 YFSETQ. J lost 7 bases, V lost 0 bases, and 5 bases had no gene match. The CDR3 spans 14 residues. CDR3 nucleotides: TGCGCCAGCAGCTTGGTTAGCGGGAGTTGGGAGCAGTACTTC. It encodes CASSLVSGSWEQYF. The full variable domain, completed using reference TRBV5-1 and TRBJ2-7, is KAGVTQTPRYLIKTRGQQVTLSCSPISGHRSVSWYQQTPGQGLQFLFEYFSETQRNKGNFPGRFSGRQFSNSRSEMNVSTLELGDSALYLCASSLVSGSWEQYFGPGTRLTVT.

This clonotype was seen only a few times. This sequence joins TRBV5-1 and TRBJ1-2; D is undetermined. Germline values: CDR1 SGHRS, CDR2 YFSETQ. CDR3 length: 13 residues. Trimming left V 0 bases short and J 4 bases short, with 7 bases between. The CDR3 region is CASSLDRLYGYTF. The CDR3, as DNA: TGCGCCAGCAGCTTGGACAGACTCTATGGCTACACCTTC.

The chain couples TRBV9 to TRBJ2-1, with D maybe TRBD2 (5 bases). The CDR3 extends over 14 amino acids. The germline V gene has CDR1 SGDLS and CDR2 YYNGEE. V lost 3 bases and J lost 6, with 13 bases in between. The CDR3 DNA reads as TGTGCCAGCAGCGCCGACGGGGAGATCAATGAGCAGTTCTTC. It translates to CASSADGEINEQFF.

The chain recombines TRBV5-1 with TRBJ2-7; TRBD1 is a possible D gene (6 bases). CDR1 and CDR2 (germline): SGHRS, YFSETQ. This CDR3 is 13 amino acids long. V lost 1 base to trimming and J lost 7 bases, with 12 bases between them. CDR3: CASSLSTGREQYF. The CDR3 DNA reads TGCGCCAGCAGCTTGAGTACAGGGAGAGAGCAGTACTTC.

The rearrangement joins TRBV5-1 to TRBJ2-4; no definite D call. The V end lost 0 bases, the J end lost 6 bases, and 10 bases lay between the germline ends. Germline CDR1 is SGHRS and CDR2 is YFSETQ. The CDR3 length is 14 residues. The CDR3 is CASSLGGPSNIQYF. CDR3 bases: TGCGCCAGCAGCTTGGGAGGACCGTCAAACATTCAGTACTTC.

The J gene is TRBJ2-3, the V gene TRBV12-5, with 7 bases lining up with TRBD1. The CDR3 has 15 residues. With 5 bases clipped from V and 2 bases from J, the junction kept 7 bases outside the gene matches. The germline V gene encodes CDR1 LGHNT and CDR2 FRNRAP. CDR3 sequence (DNA): TGTGCTAGTGGTAAAGGGGGCGTCCTCACAGATACGCAGTATTTT. Protein product: CASGKGGVLTDTQYF.

This clonotype was seen ten or more times. This chain links TRBV7-2 with TRBJ2-7; 10 bases map to TRBD2. The CDR3 extends over 13 amino acids. Trimming took 6 bases from V and 4 from J; bases not matched to a gene: 3. Germline loops: CDR1 SGHTA, CDR2 FQGNSA. CDR3 protein: CASSLLAGYEQYF. In DNA form, the CDR3 reads TGTGCCAGCAGTTTACTAGCGGGGTACGAGCAGTACTTC.

Only one count was recorded for this clonotype. The genes are TRBV27 and TRBJ1-2, with D possibly TRBD1 on 5 matching bases. From germline, CDR1 is MNHEY and CDR2 SMNVEV (reference sequence). Trimming shortened V by 6 bases and J by 4 bases, and 12 bases separated the two germline ends. CDR3 size: 13 residues. For the CDR3, the DNA is TGTGCCAGCAGCCCCGTGGGGACCTATGGCTACACCTTC. Translated, it gives CASSPVGTYGYTF.

This clonotype was found many times. In DNA form, the CDR3 reads TGTGCCAGCAGTTTGACGGGAGGGACCTACGAGCAGTACTTC. Protein sequence: CASSLTGGTYEQYF. The chain has TRBV28 and TRBJ2-7; 8 positions match TRBD2. The CDR3 covers 14 residues. V trimming: 3 bases; J trimming: 2 bases; junction bases outside the gene matches: 3. CDR1 and CDR2 from the germline V gene are MDHEN and SYDVKM.

This clonotype was seen a few times. This chain uses TRBV7-2 with TRBJ1-6; the D gene is possibly TRBD1 (5 bases). Trimming took 8 bases from V and 9 from J, leaving 17 bases between them. Germline V CDR1 and CDR2: SGHTA, FQGNSA. The CDR3 has 14 amino acids. CDR3 DNA sequence: TGTGCCAGCGCCTCTAAAGGAGGGACTTCACCCCTCCACTTT. Residues: CASASKGGTSPLHF.

This clonotype was observed once. The J gene is TRBJ1-5, the V gene TRBV18, with no clear D. Trimming stripped 2 bases from V and 4 bases from J, with 12 bases between. CDR1 and CDR2 from the germline V gene are KGHSH and LQKENI. CDR3 length equals 15 residues. This chain's CDR3 is CASSPEGDPNQPQHF. In DNA form, the CDR3 reads TGTGCCAGCTCACCAGAGGGCGATCCTAATCAGCCCCAGCATTTT.

The chain joins TRBV25-1 to TRBJ2-1; 9 bases are shared with TRBD2. The germline V gene encodes CDR1 MGHDK and CDR2 SYGVNS. The CDR3 loop spans 13 amino acids. With 6 bases clipped from V and 7 bases from J, the junction kept 4 bases outside the gene matches. The CDR3 nucleotides are TGTGCCAGCAGGAAAGCGGGAGGTAATGAGCAGTTCTTC. Protein: CASRKAGGNEQFF.

This chain joins TRBV4-1 and TRBJ2-2, with D tentatively TRBD2 (6 bases). This CDR3 region has 16 residues. The V gene lost 1 base and the J gene lost 6 bases, with 15 bases spanning the gap. Germline-derived CDR1 and CDR2 are MGHRA and YSYEKL. CDR3 sequence: CASSQGFAGSAGELFF. The CDR3, as DNA: TGCGCCAGCAGCCAAGGGTTTGCGGGATCCGCCGGGGAGCTGTTTTTT.

The rearrangement joins TRBV27 to TRBJ1-6, with 9 bases that match TRBD1. Per the germline V gene, CDR1 is MNHEY and CDR2 is SMNVEV (reference sequence). CDR3 length equals 15 residues. V dropped 5 bases and J dropped 6; count of bases not matched to a gene: 5. CDR3 loop: CASSPQGAVNSPLHF. The CDR3 DNA sequence: TGTGCCAGCAGTCCACAGGGGGCGGTTAATTCACCCCTCCACTTT.

Ten or more counts support this clonotype. This sequence joins TRBV7-3 and TRBJ2-3, with 8 bases matching TRBD2. Germline loops: CDR1 SGHTA, CDR2 FQGTGA. CDR3 size: 15 residues. Trimming removed 2 bases from V and 2 bases from J; junction bases left unmatched: 3. CDR3 DNA: TGTGCCAGCAGCTTACGGCGGGAGGACACAGATACGCAGTATTTT. Its protein product is CASSLRREDTDTQYF.

The chain is built from TRBV12-3 or TRBV12-4 and TRBJ1-5; 7 bases agree with TRBD1. This CDR3 spans 17 amino acids. V lost 1 base, J lost 0 bases, and 6 bases stayed unmatched. In nucleotides, the CDR3 is TGTGCCAGCAGTTTAGGGACAGGCCAATATAGCAATCAGCCCCAGCATTTT. Protein product: CASSLGTGQYSNQPQHF.

The chain carries TRBV9 and TRBJ2-7; 7 bases match TRBD1. V lost 8 bases, J lost 2 bases, and 10 bases stayed unmatched. The germline V gene encodes CDR1 SGDLS and CDR2 YYNGEE. The CDR3 runs to 14 residues. The chain's CDR3 is CARTDRSNAYEQYF. DNA for the CDR3: TGTGCCAGAACGGACAGGTCAAACGCCTACGAGCAGTACTTC.

The J gene is TRBJ2-1, the V gene TRBV7-3; 9 bases are a match to TRBD2. After removal of 0 bases from V and 8 bases from J, the junction contained 11 bases not matched to a gene. This CDR3 is built from 17 residues. Germline lookup yields CDR1 SGHTA and CDR2 FQGTGA. CDR3 sequence (DNA): TGTGCCAGCAGCTTAACTGTCTTGGGGACTAGCAATGATGAGCAGTTCTTC. Its translation is CASSLTVLGTSNDEQFF. Supplemented by reference TRBV7-3 and TRBJ2-1, the full variable domain reads GAGVSQTPSNKVTEKGKYVELRCDPISGHTALYWYRQSLGQGPEFLIYFQGTGAADDSGLPNDRFFAVRPEGSVSTLKIQRTERGDSAVYLCASSLTVLGTSNDEQFFGPGTRLTVL.

V usage is TRBV9 and J usage is TRBJ2-1, with D perhaps matching TRBD2 (6 bases). This CDR3 is built from 15 residues. V lost 0 bases, J lost 3 bases, and 10 bases lay in between. CDR1 SGDLS and CDR2 YYNGEE come from the germline V gene. This chain's CDR3 is CASSVVADLYNEQFF. Here the CDR3 DNA reads TGTGCCAGCAGCGTAGTAGCGGACCTCTACAATGAGCAGTTCTTC.

This clonotype appeared a few times. This chain's CDR3 is CSAQKELVNEQFF. The CDR3 DNA reads TGCAGTGCACAGAAGGAATTGGTCAATGAGCAGTTCTTC. The gene calls are TRBV20-1 and TRBJ2-1, with unresolved D. Trimming stripped 6 bases from V and 6 bases from J, with 15 bases between. Germline V gene sequence: CDR1 DFQATT, CDR2 SNEGSKA (reference sequence). CDR3 length equals 13 residues.

This clonotype was seen only a few times. V usage is TRBV29-1 and J usage is TRBJ2-7; possibly TRBD1 or TRBD2 for D (5 bases each). Per germline, CDR1 SQVTM and CDR2 ANQGSEA. The CDR3 runs 14 residues. V was clipped by 4 bases and J by 3 bases, with 16 bases between them. The CDR3 spells CSVAQGVKFYEQYF. The CDR3 coding sequence is TGCAGCGTTGCTCAGGGAGTTAAATTCTACGAGCAGTACTTC.

The rearrangement uses TRBV10-3 and TRBJ1-6, with unresolved D. Per germline, CDR1 ENHRY and CDR2 SYGVKD. The V end lost 0 bases, the J end lost 7 bases, and 4 bases lay between the germline ends. CDR3 length: 13 residues. CDR3 nucleotides: TGTGCCATCAGTGAGTCGAGGAATTCACCCCTCCACTTT. Its protein product is CAISESRNSPLHF.

This clonotype turned up a few times. The V call is TRBV7-9, the J call TRBJ1-1; perhaps TRBD1 as D (5 bases). The CDR3 is 15 amino acids. Germline loops: CDR1 SEHNR, CDR2 FQNEAQ (reference sequence). The germline V and J ends were trimmed by 5 bases and 1 base, with 14 bases remaining between them. CDR3 DNA: TGTGCCAGCAGCGAAGACAGTCGAGGGAACACTGAAGCTTTCTTT. It specifies CASSEDSRGNTEAFF.

This clonotype was counted a few times. The chain uses TRBV6-1 and TRBJ2-1, with D perhaps TRBD1 or TRBD2 (5 bases each). Trimming took off 7 bases at V and 4 bases at J, with 11 bases between the two ends. Germline loops: CDR1 MNHNS, CDR2 SASEGT. CDR3 length: 13 residues. CDR3 in amino acids: CASKLGAYNEQFF. CDR3 bases: TGTGCCAGCAAGCTCGGGGCGTACAATGAGCAGTTCTTC.

As to this clonotype: At one end the junction does not follow the germline gene, possibly because of a read error. The chain recombines TRBV7-7 with TRBJ2-1; tentatively, D is TRBD2 (5 bases). CDR1 and CDR2 (germline): SSHAT, FNYEAQ (reference sequence). The CDR3 consists of 13 residues. Here the CDR3 DNA reads TGTGCTAGCAGCTCTACGGGGATTGGTGAGCAGTTCTTC. Its translation: CASSSTGIGEQFF.